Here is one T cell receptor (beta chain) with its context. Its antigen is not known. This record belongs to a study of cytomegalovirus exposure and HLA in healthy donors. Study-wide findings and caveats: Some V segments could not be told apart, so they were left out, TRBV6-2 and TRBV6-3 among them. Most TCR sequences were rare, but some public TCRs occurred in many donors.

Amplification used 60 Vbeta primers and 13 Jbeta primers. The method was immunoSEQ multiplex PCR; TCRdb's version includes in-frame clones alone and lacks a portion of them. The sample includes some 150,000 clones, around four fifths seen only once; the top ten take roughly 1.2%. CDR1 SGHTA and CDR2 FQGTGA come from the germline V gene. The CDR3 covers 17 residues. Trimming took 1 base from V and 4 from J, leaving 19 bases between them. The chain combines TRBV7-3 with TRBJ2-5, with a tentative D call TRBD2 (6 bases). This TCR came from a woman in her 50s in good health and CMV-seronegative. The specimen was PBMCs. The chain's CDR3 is CASSLMPRESGRETQYF. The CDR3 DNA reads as TGTGCCAGCAGCTTAATGCCCCGGGAGTCCGGGAGAGAGACCCAGTACTTC. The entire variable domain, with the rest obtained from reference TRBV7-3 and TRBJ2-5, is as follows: GAGVSQTPSNKVTEKGKYVELRCDPISGHTALYWYRQSLGQGPEFLIYFQGTGAADDSGLPNDRFFAVRPEGSVSTLKIQRTERGDSAVYLCASSLMPRESGRETQYFGPGTRLLVL.